This TCR beta chain is from a study (dated by TCRdb to between 2014 and 2017). With regard to the full study: The study examined whether tumor-infiltrating Tregs in breast cancer are drawn from blood Tregs or arise in situ by conversion from other CD4+ T cell subsets.

This clonotype has more than one count but fewer than ten. Its antigen target is currently unknown. No clone much larger than this one lies a single base away; base qualities are absent. Results the study describes overall, beyond this receptor: Tumor memory CD4+ T cell TCR gene usage clustered with blood and lymph node memory CD4+ cells and lymph node naive CD4+ cells. Tumor-infiltrating Treg TCR alpha and beta sequences overlapped most with tumor naive CD4+ T cells, then with blood naive CD4+ T cells. Validation in the larger cohort was restricted to a single TCR beta V-J rearrangement rather than whole repertoires.

The CDR3 runs 15 amino acids, cysteine and phenylalanine included. Here the CDR3 DNA is all that survives: 45 bases in frame from base 1. Germline trimming: 3 bases from V, 4 bases from J; junction bases outside gene matches: 4. The Miltenyi Naive CD4+ T Cell Isolation kit was used to purify naive CD4+ T cells, and CD25 microbeads were used to remove Tregs. Tregs, naive and memory CD4+ T cells from tumor, blood and ipsilateral draining lymph nodes of five breast cancer patients underwent full-length TCR alpha and beta sequencing. Ficoll density gradient centrifugation was used to isolate mononuclear cells from either lymph nodes or 45 to 50 ml of peripheral blood. Sorted cell populations were confirmed by FACS to exceed 90% purity. Full-length TCR variable regions were amplified by 5' RACE PCR using constant-region reverse primers, and then by semi-nested PCR using Nested Universal Primer A. Using the ReliaPrep RNA Cell Miniprep System, total RNA was extracted, and the SMARTer RACE 5'/3' Kit was then used to reverse transcribe the RNA into 5'RACE-ready cDNA. Full-length TCR alpha and beta libraries were barcoded with multiplex adaptors and sequenced on an Illumina MiSeq. The source study handled its data this way. For each of nine subset-tissue groups, sequencing data from the five patients were combined, and the groups were compared by unsupervised clustering of TCR gene usage. The Morisita-Horn index was used to calculate repertoire similarity, with shared sequences weighted according to their contribution to each repertoire. TCRdb trimmed the raw reads at Q25, called clones with MiXCR and kept productive beta chains. Each entry merges the rows of one CDR3 protein and shows their most common DNA and genes. These V and J calls derive from TCRdb rather than the authors' analysis. Across this sample there are 6,000 or so distinct CDR3 sequences, with around 60% seen only once. 9% to 13% of the sample belongs to the ten largest clones.

The sequenced material came from naive CD4+ T cells sorted from blood. Per the publication, the cell subset or site label means: naive CD4+ T cells, CD4+CD45RA+CD25-. The clonotype originates from a female donor with breast cancer. This receptor chain uses TRBV12-3 or TRBV12-4 and TRBJ2-3; TRBD2 agrees with 10 junctional bases. CDR3 reads: CASSLWLAGADTQYF. Read as DNA, the sequence is TGTGCCAGCAGTTTGTGGCTAGCGGGAGCAGATACGCAGTATTTT.